The TCR beta chain under discussion was sequenced for a study of response to subunit inactivated influenza vaccine. To note about this clonotype: Its target is not known.

TCRdb fed the RT-PCR reads into MiXCR, producing one record per CDR3 protein. The table has about 480,000 distinct CDR3 sequences, approximately 10% seen once. Points from the study as a whole: The authors offered the suggestion that each seasonal influenza vaccination recruits few new T cells.

Per germline, CDR1 SGHRS and CDR2 YFSETQ. The CDR3 contains 16 residues. V was clipped by 0 bases and J by 6 bases; unmatched bases: 7. This chain uses TRBV5-1 with TRBJ2-2, with 8 positions matching TRBD1. Sequencing was performed on PBMCs from blood, taken roughly 48 days after vaccination. The receptor's source is a middle-aged man who received an inactivated influenza vaccine. The CDR3 DNA reads as TGCGCCAGCAGCTTGGAGTTCAGGGGGCGCGCCGGGGAGCTGTTTTTT. Translation: CASSLEFRGRAGELFF.